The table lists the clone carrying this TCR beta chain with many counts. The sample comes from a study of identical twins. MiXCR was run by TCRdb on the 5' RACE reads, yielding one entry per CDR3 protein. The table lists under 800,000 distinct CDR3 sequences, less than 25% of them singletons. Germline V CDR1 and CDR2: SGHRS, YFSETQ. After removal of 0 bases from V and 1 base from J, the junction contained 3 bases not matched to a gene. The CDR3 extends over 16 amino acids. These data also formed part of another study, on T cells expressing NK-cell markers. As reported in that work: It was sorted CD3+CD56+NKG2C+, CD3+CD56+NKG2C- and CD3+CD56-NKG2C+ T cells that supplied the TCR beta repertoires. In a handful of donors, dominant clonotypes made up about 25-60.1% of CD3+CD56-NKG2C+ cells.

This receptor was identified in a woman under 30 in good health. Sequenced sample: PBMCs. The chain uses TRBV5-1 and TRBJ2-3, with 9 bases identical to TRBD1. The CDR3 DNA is TGCGCCAGCAGCTTGGCCCGGGACAGGGGCACAGATACGCAGTATTTT. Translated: CASSLARDRGTDTQYF.